Each of the 7 T cell receptor beta chains below was sequenced from the same sample in a study of response to subunit inactivated influenza vaccine. One entry per CDR3 protein results from TCRdb running MiXCR on the RT-PCR reads. This sample yields over 400,000 distinct CDR3 sequences, of which over 10% are seen a single time; approximately 14% belongs to the top ten. Material: PBMCs from blood, obtained about 40 days after vaccination. These receptors were collected from a man aged 50-60 years who received an inactivated influenza vaccine.

The chain joins TRBV12-3 or TRBV12-4 to TRBJ2-3; 8 bases match TRBD2. This CDR3 comprises 17 residues. Unmatched junction bases numbered 14, after V lost 5 bases and J lost 4 bases. CDR3 amino acids: CASSTSGSGLSSDTQYF. CDR3 sequence (DNA): TGTGCCAGCAGTACAAGCGGGAGCGGCCTTTCCTCAGATACGCAGTATTTT.

At least ten counts were recorded for this clonotype. This chain connects TRBV20-1 to TRBJ2-3, with D perhaps matching TRBD2 (5 bases). There are 11 residues in the CDR3. CDR1 DFQATT and CDR2 SNEGSKA come from the germline V gene (reference sequence). Trimming removed 4 bases at V and 6 bases at J, with 8 bases between. Here the CDR3 DNA reads TGCAGTGCTACTCCGGGGGATACGCAGTATTTT. As protein: CSATPGDTQYF.

This clonotype was picked up a small number of times. This chain links TRBV12-3 or TRBV12-4 with TRBJ2-1; perhaps TRBD2 as D (6 bases). V was trimmed by 6 bases and J by 7 bases, leaving 10 bases between them. CDR3 size: 12 residues. The CDR3: CASSALANEQFF. The CDR3, as DNA: TGTGCCAGCAGCGCACTAGCAAATGAGCAGTTCTTC.

The chain has TRBV20-1 and TRBJ2-4; possible D gene TRBD1, 6 bases. CDR1 and CDR2 from the germline V gene are DFQATT and SNEGSKA (reference sequence). CDR3 size: 15 residues. Trimming took 5 bases from V and 3 from J, leaving 17 bases between them. CDR3 region: CSAHHWEGGKNIQYF. The DNA for the CDR3 is TGCAGTGCTCACCACTGGGAAGGGGGCAAAAACATTCAGTACTTC.

V usage is TRBV7-2 and J usage is TRBJ2-2, with D possibly being TRBD1 (5 bases). The CDR3 runs 15 residues. Trimming shortened V by 3 bases and J by 4 bases, and 12 bases separated the two germline ends. CDR1 is SGHTA and CDR2 is FQGNSA in the germline V gene. The CDR3: CASSFDRPLTGELFF. The DNA of the CDR3 is TGTGCCAGCAGCTTCGACAGACCACTCACCGGGGAGCTGTTTTTT. Combining the CDR3 with reference TRBV7-2 and TRBJ2-2 gives the whole variable domain GAGVSQSPSNKVTEKGKDVELRCDPISGHTALYWYRQSLGQGLEFLIYFQGNSAPDKSGLPSDRFSAERTGGSVSTLTIQRTQQEDSAVYLCASSFDRPLTGELFFGEGSRLTVL.

The sample holds a few counts of this clonotype. This chain joins TRBV12-3 or TRBV12-4 and TRBJ2-2; D gene ambiguous. V was cut by 6 bases and J by 4 bases, with 9 bases left in between. This CDR3 has 13 amino acids. CDR3 residues: CASSLQITGELFF. The CDR3 nucleotides are TGTGCCAGCAGCTTACAGATCACCGGGGAGCTGTTTTTT.

This clonotype came up a few times. The chain recombines TRBV5-1 with TRBJ2-7, with 8 bases identical to TRBD1. The germline gives CDR1 SGHRS, CDR2 YFSETQ. The CDR3 has 14 residues. Germline trimming cut 3 bases from V and 6 bases from J; bases unmatched to any gene: 8. For the CDR3, the DNA is TGCGCCAGCAGCTACCTAGACAGGGGCCCCGAGCAGTACTTC. Protein sequence: CASSYLDRGPEQYF.